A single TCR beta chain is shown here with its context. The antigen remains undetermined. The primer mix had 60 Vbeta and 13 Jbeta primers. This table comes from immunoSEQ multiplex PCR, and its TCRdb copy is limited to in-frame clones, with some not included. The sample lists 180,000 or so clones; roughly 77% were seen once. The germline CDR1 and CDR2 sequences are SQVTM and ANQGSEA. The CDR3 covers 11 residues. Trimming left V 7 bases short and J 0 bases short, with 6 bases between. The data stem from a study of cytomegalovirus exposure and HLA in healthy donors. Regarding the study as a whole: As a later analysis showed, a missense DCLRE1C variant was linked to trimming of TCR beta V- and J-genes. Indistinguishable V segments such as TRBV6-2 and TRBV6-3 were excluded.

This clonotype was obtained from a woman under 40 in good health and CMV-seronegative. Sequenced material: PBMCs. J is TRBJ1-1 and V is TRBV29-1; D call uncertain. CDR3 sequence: CSGQLNTEAFF. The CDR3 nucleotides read TGCAGCGGACAATTGAACACTGAAGCTTTCTTT.